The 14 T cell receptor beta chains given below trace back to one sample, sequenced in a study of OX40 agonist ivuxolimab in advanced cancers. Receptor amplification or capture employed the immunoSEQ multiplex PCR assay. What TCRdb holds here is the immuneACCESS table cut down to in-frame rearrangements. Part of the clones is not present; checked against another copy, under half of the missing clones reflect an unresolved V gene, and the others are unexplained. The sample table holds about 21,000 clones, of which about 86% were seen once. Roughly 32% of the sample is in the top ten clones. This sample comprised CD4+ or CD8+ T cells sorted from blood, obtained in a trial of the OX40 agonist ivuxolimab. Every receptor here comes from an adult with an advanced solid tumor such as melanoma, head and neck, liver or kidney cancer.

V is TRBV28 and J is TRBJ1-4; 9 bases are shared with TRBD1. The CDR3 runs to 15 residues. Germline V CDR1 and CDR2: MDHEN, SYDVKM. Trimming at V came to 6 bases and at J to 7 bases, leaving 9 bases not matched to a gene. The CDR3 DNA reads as TGTGCCAGCAGCCCCGGGACAGGGTCTGTTGAAAAACTGTTTTTT. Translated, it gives CASSPGTGSVEKLFF. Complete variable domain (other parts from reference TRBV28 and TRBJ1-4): DVKVTQSSRYLVKRTGEKVFLECVQDMDHENMFWYRQDPGLGLRLIYFSYDVKMKEKGDIPEGYSVSREKKERFSLILESASTNQTSMYLCASSPGTGSVEKLFFGSGTQLSVL.

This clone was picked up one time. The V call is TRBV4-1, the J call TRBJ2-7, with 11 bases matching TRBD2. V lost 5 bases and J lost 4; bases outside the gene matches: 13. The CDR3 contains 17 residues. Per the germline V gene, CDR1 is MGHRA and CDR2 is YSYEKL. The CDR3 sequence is CASSSGASGRLRYEQYF. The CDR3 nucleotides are TGCGCCAGCAGCTCCGGGGCTAGCGGGAGGCTACGGTACGAGCAGTACTTC.

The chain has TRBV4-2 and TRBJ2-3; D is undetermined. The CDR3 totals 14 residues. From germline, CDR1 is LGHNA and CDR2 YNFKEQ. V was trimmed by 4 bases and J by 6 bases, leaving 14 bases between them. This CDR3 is CASSPYIGGDTQYF. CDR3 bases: TGTGCCAGCAGCCCTTACATTGGCGGTGATACGCAGTATTTT.

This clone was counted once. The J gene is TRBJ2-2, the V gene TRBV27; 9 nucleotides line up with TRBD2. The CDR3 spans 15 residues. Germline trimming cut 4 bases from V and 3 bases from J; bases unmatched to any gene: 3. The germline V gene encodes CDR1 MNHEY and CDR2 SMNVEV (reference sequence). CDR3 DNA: TGTGCCAGCAGTTCCGGGACTAGCCACACCGGGGAGCTGTTTTTT. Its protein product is CASSSGTSHTGELFF.

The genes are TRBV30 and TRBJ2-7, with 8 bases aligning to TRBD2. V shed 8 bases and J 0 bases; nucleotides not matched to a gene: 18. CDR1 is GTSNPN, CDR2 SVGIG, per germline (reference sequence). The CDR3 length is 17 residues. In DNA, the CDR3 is TGTGCCACCAGCGGGGGTAGCGGCCCCCAGAGCTCCTACGAGCAGTACTTC. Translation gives CATSGGSGPQSSYEQYF.

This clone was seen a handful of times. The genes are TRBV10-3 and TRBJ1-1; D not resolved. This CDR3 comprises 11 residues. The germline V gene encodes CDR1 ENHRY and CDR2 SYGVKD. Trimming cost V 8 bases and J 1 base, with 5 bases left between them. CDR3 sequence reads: CAIGENTEAFF. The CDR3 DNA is TGTGCCATCGGGGAGAACACTGAAGCTTTCTTT.

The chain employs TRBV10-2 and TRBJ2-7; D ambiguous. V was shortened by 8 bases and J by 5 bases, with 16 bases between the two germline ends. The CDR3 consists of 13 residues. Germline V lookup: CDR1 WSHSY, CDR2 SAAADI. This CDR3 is CASSLNLNNEQYF. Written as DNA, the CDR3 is TGCGCCAGCTCCTTGAACCTTAATAACGAGCAGTACTTC.

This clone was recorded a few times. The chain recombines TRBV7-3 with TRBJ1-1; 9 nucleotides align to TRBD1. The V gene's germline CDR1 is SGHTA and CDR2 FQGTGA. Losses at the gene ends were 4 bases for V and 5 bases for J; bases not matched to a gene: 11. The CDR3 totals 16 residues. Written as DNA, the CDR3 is TGTGCCAGCAGCTCGAGGACAGGGGTTTTGTGGACTGAAGCTTTCTTT. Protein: CASSSRTGVLWTEAFF.

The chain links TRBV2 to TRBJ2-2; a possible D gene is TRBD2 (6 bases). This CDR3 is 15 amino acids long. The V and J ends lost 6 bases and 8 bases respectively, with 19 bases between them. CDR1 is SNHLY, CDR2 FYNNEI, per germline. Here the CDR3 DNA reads TGTGCCAGCAGGGACATCGGAGGGGCGTTAGGGGAGCTGTTTTTT. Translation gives CASRDIGGALGELFF.

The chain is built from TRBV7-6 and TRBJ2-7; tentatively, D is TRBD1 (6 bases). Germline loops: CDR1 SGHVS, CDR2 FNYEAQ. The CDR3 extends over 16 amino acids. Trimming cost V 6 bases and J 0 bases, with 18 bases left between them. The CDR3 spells CASSQVPSDSSYEQYF. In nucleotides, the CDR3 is TGTGCCAGCAGTCAGGTCCCCTCGGACAGCTCCTACGAGCAGTACTTC.

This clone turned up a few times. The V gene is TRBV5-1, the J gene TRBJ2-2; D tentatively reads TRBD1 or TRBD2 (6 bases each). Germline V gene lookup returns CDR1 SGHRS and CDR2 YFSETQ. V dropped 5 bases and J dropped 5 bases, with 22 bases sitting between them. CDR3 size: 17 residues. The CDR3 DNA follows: TGCGCCAGCAGGCTTGGGTACGGGGGCGATAGAACCGGGGAGCTGTTTTTT. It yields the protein CASRLGYGGDRTGELFF.

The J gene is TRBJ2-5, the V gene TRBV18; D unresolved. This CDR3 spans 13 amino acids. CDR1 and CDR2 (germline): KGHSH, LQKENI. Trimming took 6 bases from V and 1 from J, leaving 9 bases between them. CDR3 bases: TGTGCCAGCTCGCTGGGGATCCAAGAGACCCAGTACTTC. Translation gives CASSLGIQETQYF.

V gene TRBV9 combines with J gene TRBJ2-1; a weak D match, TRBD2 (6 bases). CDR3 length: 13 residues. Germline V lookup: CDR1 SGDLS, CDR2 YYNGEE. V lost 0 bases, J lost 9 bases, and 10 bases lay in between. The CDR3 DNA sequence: TGTGCCAGCAGCGTAGTAGAAGCGGGTGAGCAGTTCTTC. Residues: CASSVVEAGEQFF. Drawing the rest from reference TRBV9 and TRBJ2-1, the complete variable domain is DSGVTQTPKHLITATGQRVTLRCSPRSGDLSVYWYQQSLDQGLQFLIQYYNGEERAKGNILERFSAQQFPDLHSELNLSSLELGDSALYFCASSVVEAGEQFFGPGTRLTVL.

The CDR3 DNA is TGTGCCAGCAGTTTGACTGGAGCCTACGAGCAGTACTTC. Encoded protein: CASSLTGAYEQYF. The genes are TRBV27 and TRBJ2-7; D gene ambiguous. This CDR3 comprises 13 residues. In germline, CDR1 is MNHEY, CDR2 SMNVEV (reference sequence). Between the trimmed V and J ends, which lost 3 bases and 2 bases, there was a span of 8 bases.